This T cell receptor (beta chain) was observed in a study of cytomegalovirus exposure and HLA in healthy donors. Study-wide results and limits: The authors enumerated 180 or so TCR beta chains as linked to cytomegalovirus.

The PCR ran on 60 Vbeta and 13 Jbeta primers. The protocol was immunoSEQ multiplex PCR, while the TCRdb copy is restricted to in-frame clones and leaves out a portion. The sample has approximately 150,000 clones, 60% to 80% seen once; the top ten hold under 0.8%. Remarks on this clone: Its antigen is undetermined.

The V end was cut by 0 bases, the J end by 6 bases, with 9 bases between. The length of the CDR3 is 13 residues. Germline values: CDR1 SGHDT, CDR2 YYEEEE. Unrecorded immune exposure was likely among donors, who were nominally healthy when sampled. The chain carries TRBV5-6 and TRBJ1-2, with D tentatively TRBD1 (5 bases). Specimen: PBMCs. The clonotype was recovered from a male donor in good health and CMV-seronegative. The CDR3 region has the DNA TGTGCCAGCAGCTTGGGGCAGGGTAATGGCTACACCTTC. Its translation: CASSLGQGNGYTF.